The 12 T cell receptor beta chains listed next were all sequenced from one sample in a study of shared clonotypes between healthy human individuals. Data came from immunoSEQ multiplex PCR; TCRdb stores just in-frame clones and leaves some out. The data hold a few million clones, with over 85% observed a single time. Sample: naive CD4+ T cells from PBMCs. Described subset: CD45RA+ positively selected. These receptors all stem from a man between 18 and 35 years old in good health. Some clones in this sample may be carry-over from other donors' samples.

The J gene is TRBJ2-7, the V gene TRBV11-3, with no clear D. V lost 1 base, J lost 0 bases, and 10 bases lay in between. The germline V gene has CDR1 SGHNT and CDR2 YENEEA. The CDR3 is made up of 15 amino acids. This CDR3 is CASSLVAVSSYEQYF. The CDR3, as DNA: TGTGCCAGCAGCTTAGTTGCGGTGAGCTCCTACGAGCAGTACTTC.

The V gene is TRBV5-1, the J gene TRBJ2-1; 7 nucleotides align to TRBD2. The germline gives CDR1 SGHRS, CDR2 YFSETQ. V shed 4 bases, J shed 7 bases, and the junction held 14 bases outside the gene matches. The CDR3 extends over 16 amino acids. DNA of the CDR3: TGCGCCAGCAGCCCCCGACTAGCCTCGTCTCGGAATGAGCAGTTCTTC. Translated, it gives CASSPRLASSRNEQFF.

The genes are TRBV7-2 and TRBJ1-2, with TRBD1 matching over 9 bases. V lost 4 bases to trimming and J lost 7 bases; unmatched junction nucleotides: 7. The CDR3 contains 14 residues. Germline lookup yields CDR1 SGHTA and CDR2 FQGNSA. CDR3 residues: CASSSTGGMGGYTF. In DNA form, the CDR3 reads TGTGCCAGCAGCTCCACAGGGGGCATGGGTGGCTACACCTTC.

This chain uses TRBV6-5 with TRBJ1-2; tentatively, D is TRBD1 (5 bases). The V gene's germline CDR1 is MNHEY and CDR2 SVGAGI. Trimming stripped 0 bases from V and 10 bases from J, with 9 bases between. The CDR3 totals 12 residues. DNA for the CDR3: TGTGCCAGCAGTTACTCTAGGGGTCCCTACACCTTC. Protein sequence: CASSYSRGPYTF.

This clone is a singleton in its sample. This sequence joins TRBV5-1 and TRBJ2-5, with D unclear. V lost 0 bases and J lost 1, with 7 bases in between. CDR3 length equals 14 residues. CDR1 and CDR2 from the germline V gene are SGHRS and YFSETQ. The CDR3 is CASSLATFQETQYF. The CDR3 DNA reads as TGCGCCAGCAGCTTGGCGACGTTCCAAGAGACCCAGTACTTC.

The chain uses TRBV6-5 and TRBJ2-7; D is unclear. Trimming cost V 2 bases and J 7 bases, with 12 bases left between them. Germline CDR1 MNHEY, CDR2 SVGAGI. This CDR3 region has 13 residues. CDR3 in DNA: TGTGCCAGCAGTTACCGACGTAGCCTGGAGCAGTACTTC. The encoded protein is CASSYRRSLEQYF.

The rearrangement uses TRBV28 and TRBJ1-2; 10 bases fit TRBD1. The CDR3 extends over 13 amino acids. Per the germline V gene, CDR1 is MDHEN and CDR2 is SYDVKM. With 8 bases clipped from V and 8 bases from J, the junction kept 8 bases outside the gene matches. CDR3 protein: CASHPGQGNGYTF. CDR3 DNA sequence: TGTGCCAGCCATCCGGGACAGGGGAACGGCTACACCTTC.

This clone was picked up a small number of times. The same CDR3 can be traced to other DNA sequences in this sample. This chain links TRBV9 with TRBJ1-5; D may be TRBD1 (6 bases). CDR1 and CDR2 from the germline V gene are SGDLS and YYNGEE. The CDR3 has 14 amino acids. Trimming removed 0 bases from V and 2 bases from J, with 6 bases in between. In DNA, the CDR3 is TGTGCCAGCAGCGTAGGGACAGGCAATCAGCCCCAGCATTTT. It codes for CASSVGTGNQPQHF.

This chain connects TRBV6-5 to TRBJ1-3; D remains ambiguous. Trimming shortened V by 4 bases and J by 1 base, and 11 bases separated the two germline ends. Germline V CDR1 and CDR2: MNHEY, SVGAGI. The CDR3 spans 15 residues. CDR3 bases: TGTGCCAGCAGTTTCGCCCCGGGATCTGGAAACACCATATATTTT. Its translation: CASSFAPGSGNTIYF.

The sample holds one count of this clone. The chain uses TRBV7-9 and TRBJ2-2; no clear D gene. There are 14 residues in the CDR3. V was clipped by 3 bases and J by 8 bases, with 13 bases between them. Germline V gene data show CDR1 as SEHNR and CDR2 as FQNEAQ (reference sequence). The CDR3 nucleotides read TGTGCCAGCAGCTTCGTGCCGACCGAGGGGGAGCTGTTTTTT. Translating gives CASSFVPTEGELFF.

This clone was found once. This sequence joins TRBV28 and TRBJ2-5; TRBD2 is a possible D gene (7 bases). Germline lookup yields CDR1 MDHEN and CDR2 SYDVKM. Between the trimmed V and J ends, which lost 5 bases and 2 bases, there was a span of 12 bases. The CDR3 has 14 residues. The chain's CDR3 is CASSIGGGQETQYF. The CDR3 DNA sequence: TGTGCCAGCAGTATAGGGGGGGGACAAGAGACCCAGTACTTC.

This chain connects TRBV13 to TRBJ2-5; TRBD1 agrees at 8 bases. Trimming cost V 3 bases and J 4 bases; bases outside gene matches: 4. The CDR3 is made up of 14 amino acids. Germline loops: CDR1 PRHDT, CDR2 FYEKMQ (reference sequence). The CDR3 sequence: CASSFGQGRETQYF. CDR3 nucleotide sequence: TGTGCCAGCAGCTTCGGACAGGGACGAGAGACCCAGTACTTC.